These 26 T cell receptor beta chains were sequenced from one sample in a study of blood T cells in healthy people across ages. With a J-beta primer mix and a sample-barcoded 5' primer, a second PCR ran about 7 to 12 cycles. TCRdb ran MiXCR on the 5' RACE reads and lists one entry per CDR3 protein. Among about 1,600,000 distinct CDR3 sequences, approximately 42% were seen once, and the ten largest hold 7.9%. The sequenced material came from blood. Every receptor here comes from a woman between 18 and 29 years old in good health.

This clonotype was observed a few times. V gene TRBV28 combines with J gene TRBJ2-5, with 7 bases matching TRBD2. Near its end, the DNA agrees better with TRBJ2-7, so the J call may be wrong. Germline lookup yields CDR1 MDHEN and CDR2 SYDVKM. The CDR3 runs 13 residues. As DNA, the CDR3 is TGTGCCAGCAGTTTGGCGGGAGTGGGCGAGCAGTACTTC. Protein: CASSLAGVGEQYF.

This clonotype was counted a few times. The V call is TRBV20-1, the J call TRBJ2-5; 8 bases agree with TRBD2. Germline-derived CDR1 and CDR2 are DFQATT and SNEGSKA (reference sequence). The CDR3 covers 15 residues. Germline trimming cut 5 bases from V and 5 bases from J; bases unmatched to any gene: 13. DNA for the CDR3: TGCAGTGCTCGAATTGCCGGGACTAGAGGGGAGACCCAGTACTTC. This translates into CSARIAGTRGETQYF.

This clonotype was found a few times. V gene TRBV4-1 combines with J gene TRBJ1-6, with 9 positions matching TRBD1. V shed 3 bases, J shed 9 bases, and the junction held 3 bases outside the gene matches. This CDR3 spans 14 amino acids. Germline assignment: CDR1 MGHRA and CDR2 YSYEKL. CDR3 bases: TGCGCCAGCAGCCAGGGACAGGGAAGTTCACCCCTCCACTTT. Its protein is CASSQGQGSSPLHF.

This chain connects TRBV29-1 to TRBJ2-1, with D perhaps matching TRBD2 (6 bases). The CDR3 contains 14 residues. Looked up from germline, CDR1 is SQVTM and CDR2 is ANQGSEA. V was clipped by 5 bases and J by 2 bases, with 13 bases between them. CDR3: CSVRSRGAYNEQFF. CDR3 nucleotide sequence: TGCAGCGTTAGGTCCCGCGGGGCCTACAATGAGCAGTTCTTC.

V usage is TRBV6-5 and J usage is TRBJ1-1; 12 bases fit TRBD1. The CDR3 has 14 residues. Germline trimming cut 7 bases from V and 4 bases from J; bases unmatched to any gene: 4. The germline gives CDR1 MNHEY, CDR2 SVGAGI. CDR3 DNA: TGTGCCAGCAAGGGACAGGGGGCGAGCACTGAAGCTTTCTTT. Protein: CASKGQGASTEAFF.

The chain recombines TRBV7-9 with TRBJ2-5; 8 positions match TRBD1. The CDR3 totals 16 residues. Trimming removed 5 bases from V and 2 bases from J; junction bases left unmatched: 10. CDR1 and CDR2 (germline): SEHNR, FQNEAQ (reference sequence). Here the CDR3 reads CASSHMHGQGQETQYF. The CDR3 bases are TGTGCCAGCAGCCACATGCACGGACAGGGTCAAGAGACCCAGTACTTC.

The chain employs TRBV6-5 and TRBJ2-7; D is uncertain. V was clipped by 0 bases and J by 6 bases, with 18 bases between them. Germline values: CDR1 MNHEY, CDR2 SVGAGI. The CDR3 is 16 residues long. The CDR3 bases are TGTGCCAGCAGTTACTCCTCGGCAGGCCCTTTGAGCGAGCAGTACTTC. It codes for CASSYSSAGPLSEQYF.

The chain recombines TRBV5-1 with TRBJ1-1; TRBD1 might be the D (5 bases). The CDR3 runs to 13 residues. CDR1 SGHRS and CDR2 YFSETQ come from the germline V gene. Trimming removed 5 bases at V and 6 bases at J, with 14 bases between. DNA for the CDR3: TGCGCCAGCAGAGAGGGGCGTGACGCTGAAGCTTTCTTT. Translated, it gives CASREGRDAEAFF.

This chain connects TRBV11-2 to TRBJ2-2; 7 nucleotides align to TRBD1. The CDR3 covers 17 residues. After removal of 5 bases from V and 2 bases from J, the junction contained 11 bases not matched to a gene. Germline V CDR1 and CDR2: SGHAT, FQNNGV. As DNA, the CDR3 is TGTGCCAGCAGCCGTAAGGGACAGACCGAAAACACCGGGGAGCTGTTTTTT. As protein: CASSRKGQTENTGELFF. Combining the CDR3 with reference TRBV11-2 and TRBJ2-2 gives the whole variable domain EAGVAQSPRYKIIEKRQSVAFWCNPISGHATLYWYQQILGQGPKLLIQFQNNGVVDDSQLPKDRFSAERLKGVDSTLKIQPAKLEDSAVYLCASSRKGQTENTGELFFGEGSRLTVL.

DNA for the CDR3: TGTGCCAGCAGCACCCAATTCCCAAGGCTAGCGGGAAACCAAGAGACCCAGTACTTC. It translates to CASSTQFPRLAGNQETQYF. The rearrangement joins TRBV21-1 to TRBJ2-5; the table gives TRBD2 as D, unverified against the DNA. TRBV21-1 is a recognized pseudogene. The CDR3 covers 19 residues.

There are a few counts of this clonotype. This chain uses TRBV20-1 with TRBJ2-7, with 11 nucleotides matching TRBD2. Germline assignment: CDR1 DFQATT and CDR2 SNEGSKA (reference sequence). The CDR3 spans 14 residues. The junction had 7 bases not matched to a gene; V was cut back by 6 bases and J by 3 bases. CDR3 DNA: TGCAGTGCCCTACCCGGGACTAGCGGCTACGAGCAGTACTTC. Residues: CSALPGTSGYEQYF.

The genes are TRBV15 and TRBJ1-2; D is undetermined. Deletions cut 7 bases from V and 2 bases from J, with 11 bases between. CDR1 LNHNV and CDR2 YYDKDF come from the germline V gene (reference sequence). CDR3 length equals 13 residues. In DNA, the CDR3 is TGTGCCACCACCCTAGGGAGAAACTATGGCTACACCTTC. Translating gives CATTLGRNYGYTF.

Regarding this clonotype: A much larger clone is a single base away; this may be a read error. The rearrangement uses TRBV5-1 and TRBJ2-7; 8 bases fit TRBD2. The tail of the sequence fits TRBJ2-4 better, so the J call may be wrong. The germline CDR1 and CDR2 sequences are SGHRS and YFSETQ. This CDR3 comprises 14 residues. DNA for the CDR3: TGCGCCAGCAGCCGGGGACTAGGAGGAAACATTCAGTACTTC. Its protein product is CASSRGLGGNIQYF.

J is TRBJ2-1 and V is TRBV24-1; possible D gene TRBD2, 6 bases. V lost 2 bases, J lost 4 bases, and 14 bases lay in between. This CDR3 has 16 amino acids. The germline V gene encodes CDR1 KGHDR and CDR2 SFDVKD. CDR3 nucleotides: TGTGCCACCAGTGATTCCGGGGGAGACGGTTACAATGAGCAGTTCTTC. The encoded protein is CATSDSGGDGYNEQFF.

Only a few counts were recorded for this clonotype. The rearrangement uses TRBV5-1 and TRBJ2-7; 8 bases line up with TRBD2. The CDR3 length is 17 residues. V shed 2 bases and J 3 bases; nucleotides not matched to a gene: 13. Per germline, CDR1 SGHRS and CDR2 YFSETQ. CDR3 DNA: TGCGCCAGCAGCTTATATGAAGCCGGGACTAGTCTCTACGAGCAGTACTTC. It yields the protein CASSLYEAGTSLYEQYF.

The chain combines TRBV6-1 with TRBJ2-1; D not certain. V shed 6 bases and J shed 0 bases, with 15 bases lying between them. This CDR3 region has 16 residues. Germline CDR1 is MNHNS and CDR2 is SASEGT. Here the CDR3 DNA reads TGTGCCAGCAGGGGGATAACGGCGATCTCCTACAATGAGCAGTTCTTC. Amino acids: CASRGITAISYNEQFF.

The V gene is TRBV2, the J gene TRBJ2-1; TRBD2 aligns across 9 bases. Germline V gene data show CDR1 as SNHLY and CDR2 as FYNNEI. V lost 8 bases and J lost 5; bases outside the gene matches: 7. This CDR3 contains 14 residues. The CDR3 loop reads CASGSGSSHNEQFF. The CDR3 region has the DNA TGTGCCAGCGGTAGCGGGAGTTCCCACAATGAGCAGTTCTTC. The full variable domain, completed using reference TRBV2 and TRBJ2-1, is EPEVTQTPSHQVTQMGQEVILRCVPISNHLYFYWYRQILGQKVEFLVSFYNNEISEKSEIFDDQFSVERPDGSNFTLKIRSTKLEDSAMYFCASGSGSSHNEQFFGPGTRLTVL.

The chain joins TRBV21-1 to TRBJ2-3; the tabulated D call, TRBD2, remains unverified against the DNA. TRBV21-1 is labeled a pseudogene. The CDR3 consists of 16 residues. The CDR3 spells CASSRQRELFTDTQYF. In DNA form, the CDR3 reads TGTGCCAGCAGCAGGCAGCGGGAGCTATTCACAGATACGCAGTATTTT.

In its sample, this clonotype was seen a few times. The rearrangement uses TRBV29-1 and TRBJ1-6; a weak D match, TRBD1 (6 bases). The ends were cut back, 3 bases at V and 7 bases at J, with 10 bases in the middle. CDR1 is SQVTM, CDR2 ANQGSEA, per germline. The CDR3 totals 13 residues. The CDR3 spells CSVEEGVNSPLHF. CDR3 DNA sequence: TGCAGCGTTGAGGAGGGGGTCAATTCACCCCTCCACTTT.

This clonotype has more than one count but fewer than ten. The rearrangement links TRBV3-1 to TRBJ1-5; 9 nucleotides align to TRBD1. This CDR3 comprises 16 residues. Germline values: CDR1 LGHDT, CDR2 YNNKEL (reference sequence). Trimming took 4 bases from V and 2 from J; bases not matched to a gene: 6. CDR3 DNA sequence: TGTGCCAGCAGCCGACAGGGGGGGACTGGCAATCAGCCCCAGCATTTT. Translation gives CASSRQGGTGNQPQHF.

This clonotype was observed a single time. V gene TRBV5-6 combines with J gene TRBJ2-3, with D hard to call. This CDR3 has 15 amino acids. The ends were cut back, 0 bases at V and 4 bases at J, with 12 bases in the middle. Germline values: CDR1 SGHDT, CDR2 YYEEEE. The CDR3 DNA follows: TGTGCCAGCAGCTTGGGTTCGATCTCCGCAGATACGCAGTATTTT. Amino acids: CASSLGSISADTQYF.

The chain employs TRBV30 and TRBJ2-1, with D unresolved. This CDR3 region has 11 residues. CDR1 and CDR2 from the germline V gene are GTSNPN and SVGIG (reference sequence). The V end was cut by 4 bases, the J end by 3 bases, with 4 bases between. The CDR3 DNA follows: TGTGCCTGGACTCTCTACAATGAGCAGTTCTTC. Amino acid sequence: CAWTLYNEQFF.

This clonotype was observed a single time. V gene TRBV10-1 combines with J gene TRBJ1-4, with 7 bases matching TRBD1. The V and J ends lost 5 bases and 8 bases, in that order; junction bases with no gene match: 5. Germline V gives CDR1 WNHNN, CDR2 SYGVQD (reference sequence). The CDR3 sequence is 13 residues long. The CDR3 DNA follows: TGCGCCAGCAGTAGACAGGGTCGAGAAAAACTGTTTTTT. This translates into CASSRQGREKLFF.

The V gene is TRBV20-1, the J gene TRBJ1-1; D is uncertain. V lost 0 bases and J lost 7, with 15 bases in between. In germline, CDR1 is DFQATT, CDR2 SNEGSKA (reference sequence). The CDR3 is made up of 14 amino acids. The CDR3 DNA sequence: TGCAGTGCTAGAGATGTAGGCAGTGTACATGAAGCTTTCTTT. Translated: CSARDVGSVHEAFF.

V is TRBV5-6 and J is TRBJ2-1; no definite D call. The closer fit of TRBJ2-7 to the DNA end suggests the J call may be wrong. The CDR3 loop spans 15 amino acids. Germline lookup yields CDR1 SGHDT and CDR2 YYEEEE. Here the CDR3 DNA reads TGTGCCAGCAGCTTGGGTCAGGTCTCCTACAATGAGCAGTACTTC. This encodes CASSLGQVSYNEQYF.

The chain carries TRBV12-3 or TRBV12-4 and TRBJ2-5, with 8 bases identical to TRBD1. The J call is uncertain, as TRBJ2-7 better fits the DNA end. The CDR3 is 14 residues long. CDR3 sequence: CASSPTGEWFEQYF. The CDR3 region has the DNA TGTGCCAGCAGTCCGACAGGGGAATGGTTCGAGCAGTACTTC.